This T cell receptor beta chain was found in a study of blood T cell repertoires in COVID-19 (TCRdb year 2020). Study-level background: Samples from collaborators originated in the United States, Italy and Spain and spanned both the acute and convalescent phases of COVID-19. The material from the prospective study consisted of cDNA or gDNA derived from T cells, B-cell-depleted T cells, or PBMCs. The dataset comprised deeply sampled blood TCRbeta repertoires from subjects exposed to, actively infected with, or recovered from COVID-19. The repertoires were released in a freely available public database meant as a resource for research on the immune response to SARS-CoV-2. Samples came from the ongoing ImmuneRACE study (first 160 participants) plus 1,254 subjects from 6 global collaborators. A de-identified subject ID, COVID-19 status, age in years and sex were almost always included in the sample metadata. Where available, HLA class I and class II types were taken from metadata supplied by the sample provider and were not determined by assay-based typing. On the study overall, not on this receptor specifically: How much clinical and demographic metadata was included differed by source and by participant, and the metadata was provided uncurated.

About this clone itself: Its binding antigen is unknown. Per-nucleotide qualities are absent, and no much larger clonotype sits a single base away.

TCRbeta CDR3 regions were amplified from genomic DNA using the immunoSEQ Assay, a bias-controlled multiplex PCR. The source study handled its data this way. The number of nucleated cells in each sample was estimated by amplification of reference gene primers within the assay. Sequence reads were collapsed and filtered to measure the absolute abundance of every unique TCRbeta CDR3 rearrangement. For each sample, productive Simpson clonality was calculated as the square root of Simpson's diversity index over productive rearrangements. Drawn from immuneACCESS, this table holds only the in-frame rearrangements with V and J called that TCRdb kept. Clones are partly lost; checked studies trace under half to an unresolved V gene and leave the rest unexplained. Clone size and V and J calls were adopted from that table, with D and trimming inferred from the DNA. Across this sample there are approximately 360,000 clones, with about 90% seen only once. The top ten hold more than 1% of the sample.

The CDR3 covers 15 residues, taking in both the cysteine and the phenylalanine. The kept DNA is CDR3 alone, 45 bases in frame from the first base. The germline V end is reduced by 0 bases and the J end by 2 bases; junction bases left unmatched: 3. In the germline V gene, CDR1 corresponds to MDHEN and CDR2 to SYDVKM. Collaborating institutions collected whole blood in K2EDTA tubes following their own protocols. Collaborator samples were shipped for TCRbeta analysis as frozen whole blood, isolated PBMCs, or DNA extracted from either sample type. What was sequenced was peripheral blood. The TCR originated in a man aged 35 to 55 with acute or convalescent COVID-19. In this chain, TRBV28 is recombined with TRBJ2-5; the central 7 bases match TRBD1. The DNA sequence is as follows: TGTGCCAGCAGTTTATGGGACAGGAGACAAGAGACCCAGTACTTC. Its translation reads: CASSLWDRRQETQYF.